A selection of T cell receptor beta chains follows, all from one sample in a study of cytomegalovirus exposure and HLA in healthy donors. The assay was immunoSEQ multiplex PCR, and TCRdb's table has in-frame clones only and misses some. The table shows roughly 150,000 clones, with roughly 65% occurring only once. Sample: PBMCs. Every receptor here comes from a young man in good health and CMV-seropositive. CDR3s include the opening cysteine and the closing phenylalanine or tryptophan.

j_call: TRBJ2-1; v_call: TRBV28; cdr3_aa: CASSSGLAGEWSYNEQFF
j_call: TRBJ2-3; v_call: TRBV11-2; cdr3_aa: CASREIGGAGDTQYF
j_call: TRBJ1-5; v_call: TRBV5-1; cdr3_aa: CASSLGPSTGGNQPQHF
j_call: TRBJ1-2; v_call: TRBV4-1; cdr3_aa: CASSQGQINRDRYFNSGYTF
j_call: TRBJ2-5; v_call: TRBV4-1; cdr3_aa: CASSPSPGYETQYF
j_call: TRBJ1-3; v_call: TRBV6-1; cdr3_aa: CASSDPTGTGNTIYF
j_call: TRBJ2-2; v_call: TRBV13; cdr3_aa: CASSTSSDRAASTGELFF
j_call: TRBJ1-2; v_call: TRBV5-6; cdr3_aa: CASSSDRGLGGYTF
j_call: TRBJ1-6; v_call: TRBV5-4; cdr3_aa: CASSLAPPGQGGSPLHF
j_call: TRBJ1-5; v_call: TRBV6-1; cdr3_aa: CASSTDSGGGQPQHF
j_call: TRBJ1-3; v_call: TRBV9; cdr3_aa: CASSVQGSSGNTIYF
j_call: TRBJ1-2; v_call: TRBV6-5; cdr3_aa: CASRKQGSYGYTF
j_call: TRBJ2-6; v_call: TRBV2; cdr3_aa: CASSAEAAAGANVLTF
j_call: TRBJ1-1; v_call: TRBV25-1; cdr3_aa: CASSESGEAFF
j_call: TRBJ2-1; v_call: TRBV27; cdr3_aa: CASSFGGSVYNEQFF
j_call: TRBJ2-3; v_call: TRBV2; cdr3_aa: CASKQGAHTDTQYF
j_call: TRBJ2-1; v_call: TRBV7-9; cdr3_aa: CASSFRAGGQVNEQFF
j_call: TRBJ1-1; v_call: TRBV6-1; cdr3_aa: CASSVRQGGDAFF
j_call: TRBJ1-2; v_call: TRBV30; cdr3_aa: CAWTLQGVRYGYTF
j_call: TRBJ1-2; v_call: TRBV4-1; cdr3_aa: CASSPREGQGYGYTF
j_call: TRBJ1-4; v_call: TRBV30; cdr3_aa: CAWSVRGMGEKLFF
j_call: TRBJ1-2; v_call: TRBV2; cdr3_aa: CASSEPDSYGYTF
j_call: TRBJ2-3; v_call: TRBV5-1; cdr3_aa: CASSFEGRAVDTQYF
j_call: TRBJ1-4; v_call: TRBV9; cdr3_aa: CASTPGATNEKLFF
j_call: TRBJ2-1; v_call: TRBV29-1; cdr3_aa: CSVDERTSGRRGYNEQFF
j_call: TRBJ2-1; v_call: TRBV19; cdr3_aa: CASSSGRAGNEQFF
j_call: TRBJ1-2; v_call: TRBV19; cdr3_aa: CASSSAGTGLANYGYTF
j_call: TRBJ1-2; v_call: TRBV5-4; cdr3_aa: CASSLATGDYGYTF
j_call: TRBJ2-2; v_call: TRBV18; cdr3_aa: CASSPRDRGSNTGELFF
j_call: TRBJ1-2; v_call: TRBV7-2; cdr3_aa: CASSLRQHGYTF
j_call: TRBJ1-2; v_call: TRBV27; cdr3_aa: CASSNGQGPYGYTF
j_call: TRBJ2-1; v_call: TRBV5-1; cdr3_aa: CASSSTSGGNYNEQFF
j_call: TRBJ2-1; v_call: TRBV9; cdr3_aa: CASSDRVSSYNEQFF
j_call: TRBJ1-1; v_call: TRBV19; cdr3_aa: CASQDRRGRGTEAFF
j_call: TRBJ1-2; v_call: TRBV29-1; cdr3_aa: CSVVTGGDGYTF
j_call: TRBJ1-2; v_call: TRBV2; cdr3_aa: CASSDWADYGYTF
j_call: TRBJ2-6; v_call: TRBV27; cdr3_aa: CASSLAYRGQPSSGANVLTF
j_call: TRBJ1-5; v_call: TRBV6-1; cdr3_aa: CASSLEGVTTAQHF
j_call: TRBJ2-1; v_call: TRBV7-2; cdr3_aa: CASSILAGGLNEQFF